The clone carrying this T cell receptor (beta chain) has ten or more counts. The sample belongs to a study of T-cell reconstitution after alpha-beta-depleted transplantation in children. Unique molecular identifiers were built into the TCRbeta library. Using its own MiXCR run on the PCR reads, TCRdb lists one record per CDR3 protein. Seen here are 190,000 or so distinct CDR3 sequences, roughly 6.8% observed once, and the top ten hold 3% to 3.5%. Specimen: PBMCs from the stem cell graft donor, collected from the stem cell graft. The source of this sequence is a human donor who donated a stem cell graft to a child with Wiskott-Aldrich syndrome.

The CDR3 region is CSASVWQGNQPQHF. The CDR3 DNA is TGCAGTGCTAGCGTCTGGCAGGGCAATCAGCCCCAGCATTTT. The V and J genes are TRBV20-1 and TRBJ1-5; D is unclear. V was trimmed by 3 bases and J by 2 bases, leaving 11 bases between them. This CDR3 region has 14 residues. Germline values: CDR1 DFQATT, CDR2 SNEGSKA (reference sequence).